These T cell receptor beta chains were read from a single sample in a study of shared clonotypes between healthy human individuals. Data came from immunoSEQ multiplex PCR; TCRdb stores just in-frame clones and leaves some out. The table lists roughly 2.1 million clones, around 93% of them singletons, with more than 1.5% in the top ten. Material: naive CD8+ T cells from PBMCs. Every receptor here comes from a man aged 18-30 years in good health. Some clones in this sample may be carry-over from other donors' samples. Each CDR3 is given with its conserved first and last residue. D genes are given only for firm matches. Clone size, where shown, is once, few, many, or a class for clones that have expanded.

. TRBJ2-1 . TRBV28 TGTGCCAGCAGTGGTCAGGGGCTGGGGAGCTCCTACAATGAGCAGTTCTTC CASSGQGLGSSYNEQFF
. TRBJ2-7 TRBD1 TRBV4-1 TGCGCCAGCAGCCTAACCCTCGGGGGAACGGGACAGGGCTACGAGCAGTACTTC CASSLTLGGTGQGYEQYF
. TRBJ2-1 . TRBV4-1 TGCGCCAGCAGCCTGGGGAGTTTCCCCTACAATGAGCAGTTCTTC CASSLGSFPYNEQFF
. TRBJ2-7 . TRBV7-2 TGTGCCAGCAGCTTAGGGGCGGGGCCCTACGAGCAGTACTTC CASSLGAGPYEQYF
. TRBJ1-2 . TRBV18 TGTGCCAGCTCACCACCTTTGCAGGGAACTAACTATGGCTACACCTTC CASSPPLQGTNYGYTF
. TRBJ2-5 . TRBV4-1 TGCGCCAGCAGCCAAGATTTCAGGGCTGAGACCCAGTACTTC CASSQDFRAETQYF
. TRBJ2-3 . TRBV7-6 TGTGCCAGCAGCTTCCGGACCGCTAGCACAGATACGCAGTATTTT CASSFRTASTDTQYF
. TRBJ2-3 . TRBV11-2 TGTGCCAGCAGCCCAGGCGACACAGATACGCAGTATTTT CASSPGDTDTQYF
. TRBJ1-1 TRBD1 TRBV6-1 TGTGCCAGCAGGCCCGGGACAGCTGAAGCTTTCTTT CASRPGTAEAFF
. TRBJ2-1 TRBD2 TRBV19 TGTGCCAGCACGGACGAGACTAGCTTGAGCTCCTACAATGAGCAGTTCTTC CASTDETSLSSYNEQFF
. TRBJ1-1 TRBD1 TRBV7-9 TGTGCCAGCAGCCCAAGGGACAGCTTGAACACTGAAGCTTTCTTT CASSPRDSLNTEAFF
once TRBJ2-7 . TRBV4-2 TGTGCCAGCAGCCAGGGGGACTCGCAAGTTTACGAGCAGTACTTC CASSQGDSQVYEQYF
. TRBJ2-3 TRBD2 TRBV19 TGTGCCAGTAGTAAAGGACAGTTCCTAGCGGGAGGGCCCACAGATACGCAGTATTTT CASSKGQFLAGGPTDTQYF
once TRBJ1-1 TRBD1 TRBV7-2 TGTGCCAGCAGCTTAGTACAGGGGGTGTTCTCCTTAGACACTGAAGCTTTCTTT CASSLVQGVFSLDTEAFF
. TRBJ2-3 TRBD2 TRBV7-2 TGTGCCAGCAGCTTCGGGACTAGCGGAACCGATACGCAGTATTTT CASSFGTSGTDTQYF
. TRBJ2-3 . TRBV27 TGTGCCAGCAGTTTGGCAGGGCTTGCAGATACGCAGTATTTT CASSLAGLADTQYF
. TRBJ2-1 . TRBV5-1 TGCGCCAGCAGCCCCTATAGCCCAGCGGAATCTTACAATGAGCAGTTCTTC CASSPYSPAESYNEQFF